Below, 28 T cell receptor beta chains from the same sample are listed, as sequenced in a study of cytomegalovirus exposure and HLA in healthy donors. Assay: immunoSEQ multiplex PCR; the TCRdb copy retains only in-frame clones and omits some. The data contain about 110,000 clones, 95% of them singletons. What was sequenced was PBMCs. These receptors originate from a woman aged 18-35 years in good health and CMV-seronegative.

The chain uses TRBV4-2 and TRBJ2-7; perhaps TRBD1 as D (5 bases). Germline V gene data show CDR1 as LGHNA and CDR2 as YNFKEQ. The CDR3 runs 13 residues. The V end was cut by 1 base, the J end by 4 bases, with 8 bases between. CDR3 DNA: TGTGCCAGCAGCCAAGGGGGCGAGTACGAGCAGTACTTC. Its translation is CASSQGGEYEQYF.

The V call is TRBV19, the J call TRBJ1-5, with 7 bases matching TRBD1. This CDR3 is 15 amino acids long. Germline loops: CDR1 LNHDA, CDR2 SQIVND (reference sequence). With 7 bases clipped from V and 3 bases from J, the junction kept 9 bases outside the gene matches. The CDR3 protein is CASNVRDSINQPQHF. The CDR3 region has the DNA TGTGCCAGTAATGTCCGGGACAGCATCAATCAGCCCCAGCATTTT.

The V gene is TRBV7-9, the J gene TRBJ2-7; 8 bases are a match to TRBD1. The CDR3 covers 13 residues. CDR1 and CDR2 (germline): SEHNR, FQNEAQ (reference sequence). The trim removed 4 bases at V and 5 bases at J, leaving 4 bases unmatched. Here the CDR3 reads CASSSPTGDEQYF. The DNA for the CDR3 is TGTGCCAGCAGCTCCCCGACAGGGGACGAGCAGTACTTC.

The chain uses TRBV12-5 and TRBJ1-1; possibly TRBD1 for D (6 bases). Trimming took off 2 bases at V and 0 bases at J, with 13 bases between the two ends. Germline V gene lookup returns CDR1 LGHNT and CDR2 FRNRAP. This CDR3 has 16 amino acids. The CDR3 loop is CASGLLYRVLNTEAFF. The CDR3 region has the DNA TGTGCTAGTGGTTTGTTGTACAGGGTTTTGAACACTGAAGCTTTCTTT.

This clone was recorded once. The chain recombines TRBV7-2 with TRBJ2-1; 8 bases are shared with TRBD2. The CDR3 contains 15 residues. Germline V gives CDR1 SGHTA, CDR2 FQGNSA. Trimming took 1 base from V and 5 from J; bases not matched to a gene: 4. CDR3 bases: TGTGCCAGCAGCTTAGACCGGGGGGGTCACAATGAGCAGTTCTTC. It yields the protein CASSLDRGGHNEQFF.

This chain's CDR3 is CASSLTPGQDNYGYTF. DNA for the CDR3: TGTGCCAGCAGCTTAACCCCGGGACAAGACAACTATGGCTACACCTTC. The genes are TRBV5-5 and TRBJ1-2; TRBD1 is a possible D gene (6 bases). The germline CDR1 and CDR2 sequences are SGHKS and YYEKEE (reference sequence). CDR3 length equals 16 residues. V was clipped by 2 bases and J by 2 bases, with 16 bases between them.

This chain links TRBV11-2 with TRBJ2-7, with D possibly matching TRBD1 (6 bases). Germline assignment: CDR1 SGHAT and CDR2 FQNNGV. Trimming removed 3 bases at V and 5 bases at J, with 8 bases between. This CDR3 is built from 12 residues. The CDR3 sequence: CASSFTGNEQYF. CDR3 nucleotides: TGTGCCAGCAGCTTCACAGGGAACGAGCAGTACTTC.

The rearrangement joins TRBV19 to TRBJ2-4; maybe TRBD1 (6 bases). Trimming pared 5 bases from V and 2 bases from J, leaving 13 bases between. This CDR3 is 15 amino acids long. The V gene's germline CDR1 is LNHDA and CDR2 SQIVND (reference sequence). CDR3 region: CASSPLGGTKNIQYF. The CDR3 DNA sequence: TGTGCCAGTAGTCCCCTAGGGGGAACCAAAAACATTCAGTACTTC.

This clone was detected only once. This chain uses TRBV10-3 with TRBJ1-6; D may be TRBD1 (5 bases). The CDR3 spans 16 residues. Germline assignment: CDR1 ENHRY and CDR2 SYGVKD. The V end was cut by 7 bases, the J end by 7 bases, with 20 bases between. The DNA of the CDR3 is TGTGCCATCAAAAACGACGTTACAGGAGCGAATTCACCCCTCCACTTT. Translated: CAIKNDVTGANSPLHF.

CDR3 in DNA: TGTGCCAGCAGCGTAACCCCCTGGGACAGGGAGTATGGCTACACCTTC. Protein product: CASSVTPWDREYGYTF. This chain connects TRBV9 to TRBJ1-2; 9 nucleotides match TRBD1. The ends lost 1 base at V and 5 bases at J; junction bases unmatched: 9. CDR1 is SGDLS, CDR2 YYNGEE, per germline. The CDR3 totals 16 residues.

The chain uses TRBV4-1 and TRBJ1-1; 10 positions agree with TRBD1. The CDR3 loop spans 18 amino acids. The germline CDR1 and CDR2 sequences are MGHRA and YSYEKL. V trimming: 5 bases; J trimming: 5 bases; junction bases outside the gene matches: 17. The CDR3 spells CASSRISGQGDLRTEAFF. As DNA, the CDR3 is TGCGCCAGCAGCAGGATCTCCGGACAGGGGGATTTGCGTACTGAAGCTTTCTTT.

This clone was picked up a small number of times. This rearrangement joins TRBV23-1 to TRBJ2-7; D is possibly TRBD1 (6 bases). TRBV23-1 is placed among ORFs of uncertain function. This CDR3 is 12 amino acids long. V was cut by 4 bases and J by 6 bases, with 10 bases left in between. The CDR3 loop is CASSLRGGEQYF. CDR3 nucleotide sequence: TGCGCCAGCAGTCTAAGAGGGGGCGAGCAGTACTTC.

The chain joins TRBV10-3 to TRBJ1-1; 7 bases are shared with TRBD1. The germline V gene encodes CDR1 ENHRY and CDR2 SYGVKD. V was pared by 3 bases and J by 1 base, with 5 bases of the junction left unmatched. This CDR3 comprises 15 residues. Written as DNA, the CDR3 is TGTGCCATCAGTGACCCCGGGACAGCGAACACTGAAGCTTTCTTT. Its translation: CAISDPGTANTEAFF.

This rearrangement joins TRBV27 to TRBJ1-2, with 7 bases identical to TRBD1. The germline V gene has CDR1 MNHEY and CDR2 SMNVEV (reference sequence). V lost 7 bases to trimming and J lost 4 bases; unmatched junction nucleotides: 9. This CDR3 comprises 14 residues. The DNA of the CDR3 is TGTGCCAGCAAGCGACCCGGGACAGTCTATGGCTACACCTTC. This codes for CASKRPGTVYGYTF.

This chain joins TRBV10-1 and TRBJ2-7, with 8 bases identical to TRBD2. The CDR3 has 12 amino acids. The germline CDR1 and CDR2 sequences are WNHNN and SYGVQD (reference sequence). Losses at the gene ends were 0 bases for V and 9 bases for J; bases not matched to a gene: 1. CDR3 amino acids: CASSESSGGQYF. DNA of the CDR3: TGCGCCAGCAGTGAGTCAAGCGGGGGGCAGTACTTC.

The rearrangement joins TRBV7-3 to TRBJ1-1; no clear D gene. Germline CDR1 is SGHTA and CDR2 is FQGTGA. V dropped 3 bases and J dropped 8 bases, with 13 bases sitting between them. The CDR3 length is 13 residues. The CDR3 region has the DNA TGTGCCAGCAGCTTCGACGGGTCCGCGGAAGCTTTCTTT. Amino acid sequence: CASSFDGSAEAFF.

The chain couples TRBV5-1 to TRBJ2-1, with 7 positions matching TRBD2. Germline V gene lookup returns CDR1 SGHRS and CDR2 YFSETQ. J gave up 8 bases and V 4 bases, and 12 bases lay outside the gene matches. The CDR3 contains 15 residues. CDR3 residues: CASSVGTTHGDEQFF. CDR3 in DNA: TGCGCCAGCAGCGTCGGGACTACCCATGGGGATGAGCAGTTCTTC.

The chain joins TRBV15 to TRBJ2-7, with TRBD1 identical over 10 bases. V trimming: 2 bases; J trimming: 3 bases; junction bases outside the gene matches: 4. The germline CDR1 and CDR2 sequences are LNHNV and YYDKDF (reference sequence). CDR3 length equals 15 residues. CDR3 DNA sequence: TGTGCCACCAGCAGATGGGGACAGGGGATCTACGAGCAGTACTTC. Translation: CATSRWGQGIYEQYF.

The chain carries TRBV5-1 and TRBJ2-7, with 9 positions matching TRBD1. Germline V CDR1 and CDR2: SGHRS, YFSETQ. The CDR3 is 16 amino acids. V shed 0 bases and J 1 base; nucleotides not matched to a gene: 5. The CDR3 is CASSLASGTGSYEQYF. The CDR3 region has the DNA TGCGCCAGCAGCTTGGCCTCCGGGACAGGGTCCTACGAGCAGTACTTC.

The rearrangement uses TRBV28 and TRBJ2-4; TRBD1 matches at 8 bases. The CDR3 is 15 residues long. V trimming: 8 bases; J trimming: 4 bases; junction bases outside the gene matches: 10. The germline gives CDR1 MDHEN, CDR2 SYDVKM. As DNA, the CDR3 is TGTGCCAGCCGAGGACAGGGCTGGGGGAAAAACATTCAGTACTTC. The encoded protein is CASRGQGWGKNIQYF.

The rearrangement links TRBV28 to TRBJ2-3, with 11 bases identical to TRBD2. This CDR3 has 15 amino acids. Germline V lookup: CDR1 MDHEN, CDR2 SYDVKM. Unmatched junction bases numbered 4, after V lost 4 bases and J lost 4 bases. In DNA form, the CDR3 reads TGTGCCAGCAGTTCCGGGACTAGCGGTCCAGATACGCAGTATTTT. Translation: CASSSGTSGPDTQYF. Complete variable domain (other parts from reference TRBV28 and TRBJ2-3): DVKVTQSSRYLVKRTGEKVFLECVQDMDHENMFWYRQDPGLGLRLIYFSYDVKMKEKGDIPEGYSVSREKKERFSLILESASTNQTSMYLCASSSGTSGPDTQYFGPGTRLTVL.

This CDR3 is CSVLSLSGANVLTF. As DNA, the CDR3 is TGCAGCGTTCTGTCCCTCTCTGGGGCCAACGTCCTGACTTTC. The chain combines TRBV29-1 with TRBJ2-6; D is unclear. Trimming took off 5 bases at V and 0 bases at J, with 8 bases between the two ends. This CDR3 contains 14 residues. Germline CDR1 reads SQVTM; CDR2 reads ANQGSEA.

The chain joins TRBV11-2 to TRBJ1-5, with a tentative D call TRBD1 (6 bases). The CDR3 runs 13 residues. The V end lost 5 bases, the J end lost 7 bases, and 12 bases lay between the germline ends. Germline-derived CDR1 and CDR2 are SGHAT and FQNNGV. CDR3 loop: CASSPGGQQPQHF. The CDR3 DNA reads TGTGCCAGCAGCCCCGGGGGGCAGCAGCCCCAGCATTTT.

This sequence joins TRBV9 and TRBJ2-1; D may be TRBD1 (6 bases). The V end lost 0 bases, the J end lost 4 bases, and 8 bases lay between the germline ends. Germline lookup yields CDR1 SGDLS and CDR2 YYNGEE. CDR3 length equals 14 residues. The CDR3 spells CASSVATGYNEQFF. The CDR3 nucleotides read TGTGCCAGCAGCGTAGCTACAGGGTACAATGAGCAGTTCTTC. Looking up the rest from reference TRBV9 and TRBJ2-1 gives the full variable domain: DSGVTQTPKHLITATGQRVTLRCSPRSGDLSVYWYQQSLDQGLQFLIQYYNGEERAKGNILERFSAQQFPDLHSELNLSSLELGDSALYFCASSVATGYNEQFFGPGTRLTVL.

This chain connects TRBV4-3 to TRBJ2-2; no clear D. Germline CDR1 LGHNA, CDR2 YSLEER. Trimming took off 0 bases at V and 6 bases at J, with 14 bases between the two ends. This CDR3 has 16 residues. CDR3: CASSQDRVTNSGELFF. CDR3 coding DNA: TGCGCCAGCAGCCAAGATCGGGTTACCAATTCCGGGGAGCTGTTTTTT.

With regard to this clone: Other DNA sequences in the same sample also yield this CDR3. This chain uses TRBV2 with TRBJ1-5; 9 positions match TRBD1. With 6 bases clipped from V and 4 bases from J, the junction kept 1 base outside the gene matches. CDR3 length: 13 amino acids. The germline gives CDR1 SNHLY, CDR2 FYNNEI. The CDR3 loop reads CASSGQGNQPQHF. The CDR3 DNA reads as TGTGCCAGCAGCGGACAGGGGAATCAGCCCCAGCATTTT.

This chain links TRBV6-5 with TRBJ1-2, with 9 bases that match TRBD1. CDR3 length: 14 amino acids. CDR1 is MNHEY, CDR2 SVGAGI, per germline. After removal of 6 bases from V and 7 bases from J, the junction contained 9 bases not matched to a gene. CDR3 nucleotide sequence: TGTGCCAGCAGCACTGGGGGACAGGGAGGTGGCTACACCTTC. This sequence encodes CASSTGGQGGGYTF.

The rearrangement joins TRBV5-6 to TRBJ1-2; D possibly corresponds to TRBD1 (5 bases). V was clipped by 2 bases and J by 0 bases, with 11 bases between them. The germline gives CDR1 SGHDT, CDR2 YYEEEE. The CDR3 consists of 15 residues. CDR3 nucleotide sequence: TGTGCCAGCAGCTTCATGGGGCCTACTAACTATGGCTACACCTTC. Residues: CASSFMGPTNYGYTF.